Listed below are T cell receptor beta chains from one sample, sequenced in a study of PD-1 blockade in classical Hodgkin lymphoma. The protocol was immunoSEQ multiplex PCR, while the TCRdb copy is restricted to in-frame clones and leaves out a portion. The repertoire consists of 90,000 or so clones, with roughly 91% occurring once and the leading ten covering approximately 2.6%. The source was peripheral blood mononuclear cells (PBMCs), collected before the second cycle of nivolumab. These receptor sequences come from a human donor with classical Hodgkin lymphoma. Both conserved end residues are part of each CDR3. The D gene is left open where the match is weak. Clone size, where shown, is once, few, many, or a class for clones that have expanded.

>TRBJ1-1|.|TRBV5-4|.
TGTGCCAGCAGCTTGGAGAACAGACCTCCGACTGAAGCTTTCTTT
CASSLENRPPTEAFF
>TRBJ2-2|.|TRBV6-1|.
TGTGCCATCCAGAGGGAGGTCCGGGAGCTGTTTTTT
CAIQREVRELFF
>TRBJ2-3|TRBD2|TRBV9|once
TGTGCCAGCAGCCCCTATGGATGGACTAGCGAAACAGATACGCAGTATTTT
CASSPYGWTSETDTQYF
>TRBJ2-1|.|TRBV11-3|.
TGTGCCAGCAGCGGGAGCGATGAGCAGTTCTTC
CASSGSDEQFF
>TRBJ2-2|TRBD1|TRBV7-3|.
TGTGCCAGCAGGTCGACAGGGTCGAACACCGGGGAGCTGTTTTTT
CASRSTGSNTGELFF
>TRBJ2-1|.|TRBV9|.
TGTGCCAGCAGCGAATCCGGGACGCCCTACAATGAGCAGTTCTTC
CASSESGTPYNEQFF
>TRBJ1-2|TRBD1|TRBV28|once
TGTGCCAGCAGTTCCACAGGGGGTGACTATGGCTACACCTTC
CASSSTGGDYGYTF
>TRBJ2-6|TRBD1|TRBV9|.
TGTGCCAGCAGCGCCCGGGACAGGGTCAACGTCCTGACTTTC
CASSARDRVNVLTF
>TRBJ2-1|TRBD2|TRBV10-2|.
TGCGCCAGCAGTGAGTTGTCCAGCGGGGCCCACAATGAGCAGTTCTTC
CASSELSSGAHNEQFF
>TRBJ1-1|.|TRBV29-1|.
TGCAGCGTTGAAAACGCGGCAGCGAACACTGAAGCTTTCTTT
CSVENAAANTEAFF
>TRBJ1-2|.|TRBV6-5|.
TGTGCCAGCAGTTACTCGGGCTATGGCTACACCTTC
CASSYSGYGYTF
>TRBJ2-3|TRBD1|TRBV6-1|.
TGTGCCAGCACCGGACAGGGATTATATACGCAGTATTTT
CASTGQGLYTQYF
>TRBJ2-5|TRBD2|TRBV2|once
TGTGCCAGCAGTGGCGGACTAGTGAAAGAGACCCAGTACTTC
CASSGGLVKETQYF
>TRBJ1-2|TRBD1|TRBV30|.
TGTGCCTGGAGTCCCCACAGGGGGTATAACTATGGCTACACCTTC
CAWSPHRGYNYGYTF
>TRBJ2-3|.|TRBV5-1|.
TGCGCCAGCAGGTACACCCCAGGGAGCACAGATACGCAGTATTTT
CASRYTPGSTDTQYF
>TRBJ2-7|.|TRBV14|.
TGTGCCAGCAGCCAAGGTAGGGGTAGCGCCTCCTACGAGCAGTACTTC
CASSQGRGSASYEQYF
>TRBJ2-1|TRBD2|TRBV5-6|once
TGTGCCAGCAGCCGAGGACTAGCGGACCGAGATGAGCAGTTCTTC
CASSRGLADRDEQFF
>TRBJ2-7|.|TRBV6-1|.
TGTGCCAGCATCAGGGACTCCTACGAGCAGTACTTC
CASIRDSYEQYF
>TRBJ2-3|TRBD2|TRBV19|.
TGTGCCAGTAGTAGGTTGTTGTTTTCGGGACTAGCGACAGATACGCAGTATTTT
CASSRLLFSGLATDTQYF
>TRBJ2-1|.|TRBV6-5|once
TGTGCCAGCAGTTACCGGACTACGTATGAGCAGTTCTTC
CASSYRTTYEQFF
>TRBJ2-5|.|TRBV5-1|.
TGCGCCAGCAGCTTAGGGGGAGGAGAGACCCAGTACTTC
CASSLGGGETQYF
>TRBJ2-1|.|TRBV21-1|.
TGTGCCAGCAGCAGTGCGGAGACCTCCTACAATGAGCAGTTCTTC
CASSSAETSYNEQFF
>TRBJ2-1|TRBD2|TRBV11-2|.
TGTGCCAGCAGCCGATTTACTAGCGGGACCTACAATGAGCAGTTCTTC
CASSRFTSGTYNEQFF
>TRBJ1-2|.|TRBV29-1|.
TGCAGCGTCAGTATCCAGGGGATAGGAGGCTACACCTTC
CSVSIQGIGGYTF
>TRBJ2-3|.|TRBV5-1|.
TGCGCCAGCAGCTTGTTGGCGGGACTCGGCACAGATACGCAGTATTTT
CASSLLAGLGTDTQYF
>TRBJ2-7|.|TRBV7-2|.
TGTGCCAGCAGCTTAGCCGGGGGAGGTAACTCCTACGAGCAGTACTTC
CASSLAGGGNSYEQYF
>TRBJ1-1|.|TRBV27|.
TGTGCCAGCACCGACACCCTAGGGACAGAAGCTTTCTTT
CASTDTLGTEAFF
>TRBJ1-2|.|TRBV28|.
TGTGCCAGCAGTTTATGGACCGACAGCAACTATGGCTACACCTTC
CASSLWTDSNYGYTF
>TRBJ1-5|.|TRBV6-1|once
TGTGCCAGCAACCTATATAGCAATCAGCCCCAGCATTTT
CASNLYSNQPQHF
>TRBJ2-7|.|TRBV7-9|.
TGTGCCAGCACCAGGGACTACGAGCAGTACTTC
CASTRDYEQYF
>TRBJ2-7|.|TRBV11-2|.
TGTGCCAGCAGCTTAGTCCAGGCCGCCTCCTACGAGCAGTACTTC
CASSLVQAASYEQYF
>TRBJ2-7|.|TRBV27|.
TGTGCCAGCAGTTCGGTCCTGGGCGAGCAGTACTTC
CASSSVLGEQYF
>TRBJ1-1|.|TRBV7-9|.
TGTGCCAGCAGCCAATGGATTGGCGTGGGCACAAGAAGGGGGACTGAAGCTTTCTTT
CASSQWIGVGTRRGTEAFF